The rows below give T cell receptor beta chains drawn from one sample of a study of shared clonotypes between healthy human individuals. Produced via immunoSEQ multiplex PCR; TCRdb's table is partial and in-frame only. The sample holds a few hundred thousand clones, roughly 84% seen once. The specimen sequenced was memory CD8+ T cells sorted from blood. The receptors derive from a man between 18 and 29 years old in good health. The CDR3 runs from the conserved cysteine through the conserved F or W. Fields, in order: clone size, J gene, V gene, D gene, CDR3 length, CDR3 protein, CDR3 DNA. The D gene is left open where the match is weak. Size is omitted from some rows. Given values are once, few, many or a class for expanded clones.

clone size: -; J gene: TRBJ1-1; V gene: TRBV6-5; D gene: -; CDR3 length: 14; CDR3 protein: CASSPGTENTEAFF; CDR3 DNA: TGTGCCAGCAGTCCCGGGACGGAAAACACTGAAGCTTTCTTT
clone size: once; J gene: TRBJ2-7; V gene: TRBV15; D gene: TRBD1; CDR3 length: 16; CDR3 protein: CATSSHKGQIDYEQYF; CDR3 DNA: TGTGCCACCAGCAGCCATAAGGGACAGATAGACTACGAGCAGTACTTC
clone size: -; J gene: TRBJ2-2; V gene: TRBV11-2; D gene: TRBD2; CDR3 length: 16; CDR3 protein: CASTPPSGGFSGELFF; CDR3 DNA: TGTGCCAGCACCCCCCCTAGCGGGGGATTTTCCGGGGAGCTGTTTTTT
clone size: -; J gene: TRBJ1-1; V gene: TRBV9; D gene: TRBD1; CDR3 length: 14; CDR3 protein: CASSAGQGNTEAFF; CDR3 DNA: TGTGCCAGCAGCGCGGGACAGGGGAACACTGAAGCTTTCTTT
clone size: -; J gene: TRBJ2-7; V gene: TRBV6-1; D gene: -; CDR3 length: 12; CDR3 protein: CASSEAWYEQYF; CDR3 DNA: TGTGCCAGCAGTGAAGCTTGGTACGAGCAGTACTTC
clone size: -; J gene: TRBJ1-6; V gene: TRBV19; D gene: TRBD1; CDR3 length: 14; CDR3 protein: CASGQGAYNSPLHF; CDR3 DNA: TGTGCCAGTGGACAGGGGGCTTATAATTCACCCCTCCACTTT
clone size: -; J gene: TRBJ1-5; V gene: TRBV15; D gene: TRBD1; CDR3 length: 15; CDR3 protein: CATSAEGTANQPQHF; CDR3 DNA: TGTGCCACCAGCGCAGAAGGGACAGCTAATCAGCCCCAGCATTTT
clone size: -; J gene: TRBJ2-1; V gene: TRBV14; D gene: -; CDR3 length: 14; CDR3 protein: CASSHRDGYNEQFF; CDR3 DNA: TGTGCCAGCAGCCACCGGGACGGTTACAATGAGCAGTTCTTC
clone size: -; J gene: TRBJ1-4; V gene: TRBV7-8; D gene: -; CDR3 length: 13; CDR3 protein: CASSAEGPEKLFF; CDR3 DNA: TGTGCCAGCAGCGCAGAGGGGCCGGAAAAACTGTTTTTT
clone size: -; J gene: TRBJ2-1; V gene: TRBV5-6; D gene: TRBD2; CDR3 length: 14; CDR3 protein: CASTSREGYNEQFF; CDR3 DNA: TGTGCCAGCACCTCTCGGGAGGGATACAATGAGCAGTTCTTC
clone size: -; J gene: TRBJ2-7; V gene: TRBV27; D gene: TRBD2; CDR3 length: 14; CDR3 protein: CASSLGLATHEQYF; CDR3 DNA: TGTGCCAGCAGTCTGGGACTAGCGACCCACGAGCAGTACTTC
clone size: -; J gene: TRBJ1-2; V gene: TRBV7-2; D gene: -; CDR3 length: 15; CDR3 protein: CASSAGVWEDYGYTF; CDR3 DNA: TGTGCCAGCAGCGCAGGGGTCTGGGAGGACTATGGCTACACCTTC
clone size: -; J gene: TRBJ2-7; V gene: TRBV7-2; D gene: -; CDR3 length: 14; CDR3 protein: CASSPRDANYEQYF; CDR3 DNA: TGTGCCAGCAGCCCGAGGGACGCGAACTACGAGCAGTACTTC
clone size: -; J gene: TRBJ2-5; V gene: TRBV6-5; D gene: -; CDR3 length: 14; CDR3 protein: CASSYGTNQETQYF; CDR3 DNA: TGTGCCAGCAGTTACGGGACCAACCAAGAGACCCAGTACTTC
clone size: -; J gene: TRBJ2-7; V gene: TRBV5-1; D gene: -; CDR3 length: 17; CDR3 protein: CASSCPTGTSLIYEQYF; CDR3 DNA: TGCGCCAGCAGCTGCCCTACGGGGACGTCCCTGATATACGAGCAGTACTTC
clone size: once; J gene: TRBJ2-3; V gene: TRBV11-2; D gene: -; CDR3 length: 13; CDR3 protein: CASRPIHTDTQYF; CDR3 DNA: TGTGCCAGCAGGCCTATACACACAGATACGCAGTATTTT
clone size: once; J gene: TRBJ2-7; V gene: TRBV9; D gene: TRBD2; CDR3 length: 14; CDR3 protein: CASSPGLAGDEQYF; CDR3 DNA: TGTGCCAGCAGCCCGGGACTAGCGGGGGACGAGCAGTACTTC
clone size: -; J gene: TRBJ2-3; V gene: TRBV11-3; D gene: -; CDR3 length: 13; CDR3 protein: CASSVQGVDTQYF; CDR3 DNA: TGTGCCAGCAGCGTCCAGGGCGTAGATACGCAGTATTTT
clone size: -; J gene: TRBJ2-1; V gene: TRBV7-2; D gene: TRBD2; CDR3 length: 15; CDR3 protein: CASSLEGLAPNEQFF; CDR3 DNA: TGTGCCAGCAGCTTGGAAGGACTAGCTCCCAATGAGCAGTTCTTC
clone size: -; J gene: TRBJ2-7; V gene: TRBV16; D gene: -; CDR3 length: 14; CDR3 protein: CASSQLYKWFEQYF; CDR3 DNA: TGTGCCAGCAGCCAATTGTACAAGTGGTTCGAGCAGTACTTC
clone size: -; J gene: TRBJ1-2; V gene: TRBV6-5; D gene: TRBD1; CDR3 length: 13; CDR3 protein: CASGDRGNYGYTF; CDR3 DNA: TGTGCCAGCGGAGACAGGGGTAACTATGGCTACACCTTC
clone size: -; J gene: TRBJ2-1; V gene: TRBV7-8; D gene: -; CDR3 length: 16; CDR3 protein: CASSSSVGRGAGEQFF; CDR3 DNA: TGTGCCAGCAGCTCCTCCGTAGGCAGGGGGGCTGGCGAGCAGTTCTTC
clone size: -; J gene: TRBJ1-1; V gene: TRBV5-8; D gene: TRBD1; CDR3 length: 14; CDR3 protein: CASSYGTGATEAFF; CDR3 DNA: TGTGCCAGCAGCTATGGGACAGGGGCCACTGAAGCTTTCTTT
clone size: -; J gene: TRBJ1-2; V gene: TRBV13; D gene: TRBD1; CDR3 length: 15; CDR3 protein: CASSIRTGYNYGYTF; CDR3 DNA: TGTGCCAGCAGCATAAGGACAGGTTATAACTATGGCTACACCTTC
clone size: many; J gene: TRBJ2-7; V gene: TRBV5-1; D gene: -; CDR3 length: 15; CDR3 protein: CASSLEGVGASEQYF; CDR3 DNA: TGCGCCAGCAGCTTGGAAGGCGTTGGGGCCTCCGAGCAGTACTTC
clone size: -; J gene: TRBJ1-2; V gene: TRBV6-5; D gene: TRBD1; CDR3 length: 16; CDR3 protein: CASSLMLWEGATGYTF; CDR3 DNA: TGTGCCAGCAGTTTAATGCTCTGGGAGGGGGCAACTGGCTACACCTTC
clone size: -; J gene: TRBJ2-7; V gene: TRBV7-9; D gene: -; CDR3 length: 13; CDR3 protein: CASSPGEYYEQYF; CDR3 DNA: TGTGCCAGCAGCCCGGGAGAGTACTACGAGCAGTACTTC
clone size: -; J gene: TRBJ1-5; V gene: TRBV19; D gene: -; CDR3 length: 13; CDR3 protein: CASSIVSDQPQHF; CDR3 DNA: TGTGCCAGTAGTATAGTGTCTGATCAGCCCCAGCATTTT
clone size: few; J gene: TRBJ2-7; V gene: TRBV13; D gene: TRBD1; CDR3 length: 15; CDR3 protein: CASSLEGQGTYEQYF; CDR3 DNA: TGTGCCAGCAGCTTAGAGGGACAGGGGACGTACGAGCAGTACTTC
clone size: -; J gene: TRBJ2-3; V gene: TRBV5-8; D gene: -; CDR3 length: 14; CDR3 protein: CASTMGGLGDTQYF; CDR3 DNA: TGTGCCAGCACTATGGGAGGTCTCGGGGATACGCAGTATTTT
clone size: -; J gene: TRBJ2-7; V gene: TRBV2; D gene: TRBD1; CDR3 length: 14; CDR3 protein: CASSQGQGSYEQYF; CDR3 DNA: TGTGCCAGCAGTCAGGGACAGGGCTCCTACGAGCAGTACTTC
clone size: -; J gene: TRBJ1-5; V gene: TRBV10-2; D gene: -; CDR3 length: 15; CDR3 protein: CASSDRASQNQPQHF; CDR3 DNA: TGCGCCAGCAGTGATAGGGCCAGTCAAAATCAGCCCCAGCATTTT
clone size: once; J gene: TRBJ2-7; V gene: TRBV30; D gene: -; CDR3 length: 15; CDR3 protein: CAWSGSYREPYEQYF; CDR3 DNA: TGTGCCTGGAGTGGATCTTATCGGGAACCCTACGAGCAGTACTTC
clone size: -; J gene: TRBJ1-5; V gene: TRBV27; D gene: -; CDR3 length: 13; CDR3 protein: CASSFSGVQPQHF; CDR3 DNA: TGTGCCAGCAGTTTCTCAGGGGTTCAGCCCCAGCATTTT
clone size: once; J gene: TRBJ1-5; V gene: TRBV4-1; D gene: -; CDR3 length: 16; CDR3 protein: CASSQDGVGLNQPQHF; CDR3 DNA: TGCGCCAGCAGCCAAGATGGGGTCGGTCTCAATCAGCCCCAGCATTTT
clone size: -; J gene: TRBJ2-7; V gene: TRBV7-9; D gene: TRBD2; CDR3 length: 14; CDR3 protein: CASSLTSGYNEQYF; CDR3 DNA: TGTGCCAGCAGCTTGACTAGCGGGTACAACGAGCAGTACTTC
clone size: -; J gene: TRBJ1-2; V gene: TRBV15; D gene: TRBD1; CDR3 length: 17; CDR3 protein: CATSGWTGGGDNYGYTF; CDR3 DNA: TGTGCCACCAGCGGCTGGACAGGGGGCGGGGATAACTATGGCTACACCTTC
clone size: -; J gene: TRBJ2-3; V gene: TRBV9; D gene: TRBD2; CDR3 length: 14; CDR3 protein: CASSVGSGSGSQYF; CDR3 DNA: TGTGCCAGCAGCGTAGGTTCGGGTAGCGGGAGTCAGTATTTT
clone size: -; J gene: TRBJ2-3; V gene: TRBV5-5; D gene: TRBD1; CDR3 length: 17; CDR3 protein: CASSSLPGQSLRDTQYF; CDR3 DNA: TGTGCCAGCAGCTCGTTACCGGGACAGAGTTTGCGGGATACGCAGTATTTT
clone size: -; J gene: TRBJ2-7; V gene: TRBV27; D gene: -; CDR3 length: 15; CDR3 protein: CASSLMAGYSYEQYF; CDR3 DNA: TGTGCCAGCAGTTTAATGGCGGGATACTCCTACGAGCAGTACTTC
clone size: -; J gene: TRBJ2-7; V gene: TRBV19; D gene: TRBD1; CDR3 length: 14; CDR3 protein: CASSTDRDSYEQYF; CDR3 DNA: TGTGCCAGTAGTACGGACAGGGACTCCTACGAGCAGTACTTC
clone size: -; J gene: TRBJ2-5; V gene: TRBV6-5; D gene: TRBD2; CDR3 length: 15; CDR3 protein: CASSYREGRASSQYF; CDR3 DNA: TGTGCCAGCAGTTACCGGGAGGGAAGGGCTTCCTCCCAGTACTTC
clone size: -; J gene: TRBJ2-2; V gene: TRBV11-3; D gene: -; CDR3 length: 13; CDR3 protein: CASRFGVAGELFF; CDR3 DNA: TGTGCCAGCAGGTTCGGGGTAGCCGGGGAGCTGTTTTTT